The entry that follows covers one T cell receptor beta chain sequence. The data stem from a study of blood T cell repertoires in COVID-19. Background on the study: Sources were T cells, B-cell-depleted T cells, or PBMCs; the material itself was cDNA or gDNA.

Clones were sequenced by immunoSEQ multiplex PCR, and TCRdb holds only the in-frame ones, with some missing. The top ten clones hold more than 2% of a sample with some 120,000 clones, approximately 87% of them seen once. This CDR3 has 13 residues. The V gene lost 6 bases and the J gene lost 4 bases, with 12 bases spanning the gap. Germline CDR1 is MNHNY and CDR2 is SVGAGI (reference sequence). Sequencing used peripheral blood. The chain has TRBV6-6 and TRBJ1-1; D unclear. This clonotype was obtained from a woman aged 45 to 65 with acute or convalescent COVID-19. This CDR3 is CASRTSSRTEAFF. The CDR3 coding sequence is TGTGCCAGCAGGACTTCGTCTCGCACTGAAGCTTTCTTT.